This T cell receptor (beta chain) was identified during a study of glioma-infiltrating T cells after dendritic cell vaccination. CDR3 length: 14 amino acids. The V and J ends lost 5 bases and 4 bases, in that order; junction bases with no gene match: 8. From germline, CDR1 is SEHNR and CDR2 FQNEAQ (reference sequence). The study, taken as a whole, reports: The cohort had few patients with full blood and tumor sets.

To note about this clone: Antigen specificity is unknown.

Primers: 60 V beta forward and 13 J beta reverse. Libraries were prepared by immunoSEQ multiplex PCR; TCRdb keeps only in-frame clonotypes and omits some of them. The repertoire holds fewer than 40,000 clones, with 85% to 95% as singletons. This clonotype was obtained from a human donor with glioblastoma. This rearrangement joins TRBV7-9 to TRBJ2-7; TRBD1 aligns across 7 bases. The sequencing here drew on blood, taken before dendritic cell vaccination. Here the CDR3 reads CASSPGQRLYEQYF. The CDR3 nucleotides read TGTGCCAGCAGCCCGGGACAGCGCCTTTACGAGCAGTACTTC. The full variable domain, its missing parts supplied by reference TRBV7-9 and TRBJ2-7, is DTGVSQNPRHKITKRGQNVTFRCDPISEHNRLYWYRQTLGQGPEFLTYFQNEAQLEKSRLLSDRFSAERPKGSFSTLEIQRTEQGDSAMYLCASSPGQRLYEQYFGPGTRLTVT.